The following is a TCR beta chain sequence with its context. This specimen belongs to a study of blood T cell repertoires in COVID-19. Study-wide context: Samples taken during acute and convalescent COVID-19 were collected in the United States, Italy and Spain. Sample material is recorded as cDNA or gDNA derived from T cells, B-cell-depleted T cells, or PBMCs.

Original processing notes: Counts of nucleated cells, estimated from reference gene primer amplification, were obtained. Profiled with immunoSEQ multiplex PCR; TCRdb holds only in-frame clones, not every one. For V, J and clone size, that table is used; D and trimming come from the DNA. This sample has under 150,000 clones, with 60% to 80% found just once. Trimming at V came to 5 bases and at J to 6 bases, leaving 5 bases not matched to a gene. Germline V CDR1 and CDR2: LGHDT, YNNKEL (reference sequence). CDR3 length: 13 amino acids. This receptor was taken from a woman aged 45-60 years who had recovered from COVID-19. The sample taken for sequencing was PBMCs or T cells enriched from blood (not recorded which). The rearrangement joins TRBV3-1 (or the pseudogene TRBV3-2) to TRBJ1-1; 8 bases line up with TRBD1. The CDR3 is CASSRQGAAEAFF. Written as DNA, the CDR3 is TGTGCCAGCAGCAGGCAGGGGGCCGCTGAAGCTTTCTTT.